Sequencing of this TCR beta chain was carried out in a study of control samples from healthy donors and cancer patients (dated by TCRdb to between 2020 and 2021). Notes on this clone: Its antigen specificity is not known. The sample holds no much larger clone one base away, and base qualities are not on file.

Library creation used the immunoSEQ multiplex PCR assay. The clones in this table, taken by TCRdb from immuneACCESS, are in-frame only. Not every clone is retained; where verified, under half of the shortfall comes from an unresolved V gene, and the cause of the rest is unknown. The sample profile shows some 200,000 clones; 90% to 95% of them were found once. The leading ten clones occupy about 1.4% of the sample. The CDR3 starts with the cysteine, ends with the phenylalanine, and has 13 residues. Of all the DNA, just the CDR3 is kept, 39 bases in frame from base 1. CDR1 MDHEN and CDR2 SYDVKM were looked up in the germline V gene. V is trimmed back by 6 bases and J by 8 bases, and the junction contains 6 bases that no gene match accounts for.

The sample taken for sequencing was blood. The sequence derives from a woman aged 25 to 39 in good health. The chain was built from TRBV28 and TRBJ2-3; 9 bases in between match TRBD1. The CDR3 protein is CASRTTGGSTQYF. The base sequence is TGTGCCAGCAGAACAACAGGGGGCTCTACGCAGTATTTT.